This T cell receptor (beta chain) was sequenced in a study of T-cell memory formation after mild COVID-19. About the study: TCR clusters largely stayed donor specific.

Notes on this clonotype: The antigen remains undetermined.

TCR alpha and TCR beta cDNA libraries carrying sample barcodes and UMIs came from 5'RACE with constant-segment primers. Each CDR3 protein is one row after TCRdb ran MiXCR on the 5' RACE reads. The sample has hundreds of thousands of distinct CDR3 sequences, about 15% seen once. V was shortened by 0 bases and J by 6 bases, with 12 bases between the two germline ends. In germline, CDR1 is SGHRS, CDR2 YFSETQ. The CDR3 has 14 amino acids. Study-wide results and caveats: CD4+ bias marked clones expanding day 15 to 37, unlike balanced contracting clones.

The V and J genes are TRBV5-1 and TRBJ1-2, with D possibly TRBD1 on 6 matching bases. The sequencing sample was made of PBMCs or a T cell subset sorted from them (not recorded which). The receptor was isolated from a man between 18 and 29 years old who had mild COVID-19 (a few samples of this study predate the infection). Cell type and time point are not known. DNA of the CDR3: TGCGCCAGCAGCTTGGCGAGGGGGGTCGATGGCTACACCTTC. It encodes CASSLARGVDGYTF.